Below, 31 T cell receptor beta chains from the same sample are listed, as sequenced in a study of vaccination and CD4 T cells after COVID-19. Documented treatment: 10-day PBMC culture with coronavirus spike peptide pools or control peptides (ViraFEST assay). Sequencing of DNA taken from cultured CD4+ T cells relied on the Oncomine TCR Beta short-read assay. A single record per CDR3 protein comes from TCRdb applying MiXCR to the PCR reads. The sample contains 8,800 or so distinct CDR3 sequences, roughly three fifths of which appear only once. These receptors are not linked to any known antigen. This specimen was cultured CD4+ T cells from blood, taken after SARS-CoV-2 vaccination. Receptors originate from a human donor with COVID-19.

V usage is TRBV27 and J usage is TRBJ2-7; D may be TRBD1 (6 bases). The V gene lost 2 bases and the J gene lost 2 bases, with 10 bases spanning the gap. CDR3 length equals 14 residues. In germline, CDR1 is MNHEY, CDR2 SMNVEV (reference sequence). DNA for the CDR3: TGTGCCAGCAGTTTAAGACAGGCTCCCTACGAGCAGTACTTC. Its protein product is CASSLRQAPYEQYF.

This clonotype was observed a few times. This rearrangement joins TRBV7-2 to TRBJ2-5, with D uncertain. Germline-derived CDR1 and CDR2 are SGHTA and FQGNSA. This CDR3 is built from 16 residues. V lost 2 bases to trimming and J lost 0 bases, with 13 bases between them. The DNA of the CDR3 is TGTGCCAGCAGCTTAATTCCGCAGCTGAACCAAGAGACCCAGTACTTC. Protein sequence: CASSLIPQLNQETQYF. The full variable domain, its missing parts supplied by reference TRBV7-2 and TRBJ2-5, is GAGVSQSPSNKVTEKGKDVELRCDPISGHTALYWYRQSLGQGLEFLIYFQGNSAPDKSGLPSDRFSAERTGGSVSTLTIQRTQQEDSAVYLCASSLIPQLNQETQYFGPGTRLLVL.

Only one count was recorded for this clonotype. V and J are TRBV15 and TRBJ2-3; D uncertain. The CDR3 sequence is 15 residues long. Between the trimmed V and J ends, which lost 1 base and 0 bases, there was a span of 8 bases. The germline V gene has CDR1 LNHNV and CDR2 YYDKDF (reference sequence). The CDR3 loop reads CATSRGAVSTDTQYF. CDR3 DNA: TGTGCCACCAGCAGAGGTGCGGTTAGCACAGATACGCAGTATTTT.

This sequence joins TRBV20-1 and TRBJ1-1; 7 bases are shared with TRBD1. Germline V gives CDR1 DFQATT, CDR2 SNEGSKA (reference sequence). The CDR3 is made up of 13 amino acids. Unmatched junction bases numbered 9, after V lost 6 bases and J lost 5 bases. The CDR3: CSAGRGRATEAFF. The CDR3 nucleotides are TGCAGTGCCGGGAGGGGGCGAGCGACTGAAGCTTTCTTT.

Points on this clonotype: At one of its ends the junction is not consistent with the germline gene, which may arise from a read error. V gene TRBV7-7 combines with J gene TRBJ2-3, with 9 bases aligning to TRBD2. Germline V lookup: CDR1 SSHAT, CDR2 FNYEAQ (reference sequence). The CDR3 is made up of 15 amino acids. CDR3 region: CASSLAGDGTDTRYF. The CDR3 DNA reads as TGTGCTAGCAGCTTAGCGGGGGACGGCACAGATACGCGGTATTTT.

The rearrangement uses TRBV6-1 and TRBJ2-5; a weak D match, TRBD2 (6 bases). The germline V gene has CDR1 MNHNS and CDR2 SASEGT. This CDR3 has 13 residues. Trimming took off 5 bases at V and 5 bases at J, with 12 bases between the two ends. This chain's CDR3 is CASSRSGRETQYF. CDR3 nucleotides: TGTGCCAGCAGTCGTTCAGGGAGGGAGACCCAGTACTTC.

The genes are TRBV4-1 and TRBJ2-3; D call uncertain. The CDR3 runs 16 residues. V gave up 1 base and J gave up 4 bases, with 15 bases separating them. Germline CDR1 and CDR2: MGHRA and YSYEKL. The CDR3: CASSQVPGLLPDTQYF. CDR3 DNA: TGCGCCAGCAGCCAAGTCCCCGGCCTACTCCCAGATACGCAGTATTTT.

The J gene is TRBJ2-7, the V gene TRBV19; 8 positions match TRBD2. The CDR3 is 15 residues long. V was pared by 1 base and J by 2 bases, with 4 bases of the junction left unmatched. Germline V CDR1 and CDR2: LNHDA, SQIVND (reference sequence). CDR3 residues: CASSIGPAGAYEQYF. DNA of the CDR3: TGTGCCAGTAGTATAGGGCCAGCGGGGGCCTACGAGCAGTACTTC.

The chain is built from TRBV28 and TRBJ1-5; TRBD1 is a possible D gene (5 bases). V was clipped by 2 bases and J by 9 bases, with 5 bases between them. Germline V lookup: CDR1 MDHEN, CDR2 SYDVKM. The CDR3 totals 11 residues. The CDR3 DNA reads as TGTGCCAGCAGTTTAAGGGGGCCCCAGCATTTT. Its translation: CASSLRGPQHF. Full variable domain (rest looked up from reference TRBV28 and TRBJ1-5): DVKVTQSSRYLVKRTGEKVFLECVQDMDHENMFWYRQDPGLGLRLIYFSYDVKMKEKGDIPEGYSVSREKKERFSLILESASTNQTSMYLCASSLRGPQHFGDGTRLSIL.

CDR3: CSAREGRVNYGYTF. DNA for the CDR3: TGCAGTGCTAGAGAGGGCAGGGTAAACTATGGCTACACCTTC. The chain carries TRBV20-1 and TRBJ1-2; D may be TRBD1 (5 bases). V lost 0 bases and J lost 2, with 10 bases in between. The germline V gene has CDR1 DFQATT and CDR2 SNEGSKA (reference sequence). The CDR3 has 14 amino acids.

Only a few counts were recorded for this clonotype. This chain connects TRBV20-1 to TRBJ1-6; no clear D gene. The V gene's germline CDR1 is DFQATT and CDR2 SNEGSKA (reference sequence). CDR3 length equals 15 residues. Trimming shortened V by 0 bases and J by 10 bases, and 16 bases separated the two germline ends. As DNA, the CDR3 is TGCAGTGCTAGAGAGAAGACCGCCGGGAGGTCACCCCTCCACTTT. This encodes CSAREKTAGRSPLHF.

J is TRBJ2-5 and V is TRBV28; 7 bases are shared with TRBD1. The CDR3 is 12 residues long. Looked up from germline, CDR1 is MDHEN and CDR2 is SYDVKM. V trimming: 7 bases; J trimming: 3 bases; junction bases outside the gene matches: 2. CDR3 amino acids: CASKGTEETQYF. CDR3 sequence (DNA): TGTGCCAGCAAAGGGACAGAAGAGACCCAGTACTTC.

The chain employs TRBV4-1 and TRBJ2-6; TRBD1 matches at 12 bases. The CDR3 spans 18 residues. J gave up 3 bases and V 2 bases, and 5 bases lay outside the gene matches. Germline CDR1 is MGHRA and CDR2 is YSYEKL. The CDR3 DNA reads as TGCGCCAGCAGCCAACGGGGACAGGGGGCGGGTGGGGCCAACGTCCTGACTTTC. Translated: CASSQRGQGAGGANVLTF.

CDR3 DNA sequence: TGTGCCAGCAGTTTGCTCGGAGAGCAGTACTTC. Protein sequence: CASSLLGEQYF. J is TRBJ2-7 and V is TRBV12-3 or TRBV12-4; D remains unclear. V lost 3 bases to trimming and J lost 7 bases, with 7 bases between them. The CDR3 covers 11 residues.

This clonotype has only one observation. The V and J genes are TRBV15 and TRBJ2-7; D remains ambiguous. V was shortened by 1 base and J by 3 bases, with 13 bases between the two germline ends. The CDR3 sequence is 15 residues long. Germline V gene sequence: CDR1 LNHNV, CDR2 YYDKDF (reference sequence). Here the CDR3 reads CATSRAPAFYYEQYF. As DNA, the CDR3 is TGTGCCACCAGCAGAGCTCCAGCGTTTTACTACGAGCAGTACTTC.

CDR3 amino acids: CSAGRTGGSQPQHF. CDR3 coding DNA: TGCAGTGCTGGAAGGACAGGGGGATCCCAGCCCCAGCATTTT. The chain is built from TRBV20-1 and TRBJ1-5; 10 nucleotides agree with TRBD1. This CDR3 has 14 residues. Unmatched junction bases numbered 8, after V lost 5 bases and J lost 7 bases. Germline V gene sequence: CDR1 DFQATT, CDR2 SNEGSKA (reference sequence).

The chain links TRBV30 to TRBJ1-3, with 10 bases that match TRBD1. The CDR3 extends over 14 amino acids. The germline V gene encodes CDR1 GTSNPN and CDR2 SVGIG (reference sequence). V trimming: 5 bases; J trimming: 0 bases; junction bases outside the gene matches: 1. CDR3 DNA: TGTGCCTGGGGGACAGGGGACTCTGGAAACACCATATATTTT. It yields the protein CAWGTGDSGNTIYF.

This chain connects TRBV7-6 to TRBJ1-1, with D perhaps matching TRBD1 (5 bases). V shed 3 bases and J shed 5 bases, with 13 bases lying between them. Germline V CDR1 and CDR2: SGHVS, FNYEAQ. The CDR3 totals 14 residues. This CDR3 reads CASSFRGQGTEAFF. As DNA, the CDR3 is TGTGCCAGCAGCTTCCGAGGGCAGGGAACTGAAGCTTTCTTT.

The chain carries TRBV6-2 or TRBV6-3 and TRBJ1-1; possibly TRBD1 for D (6 bases). The germline gives CDR1 MNHEY, CDR2 SVGEGT. Trimming left V 6 bases short and J 0 bases short, with 17 bases between. The CDR3 length is 16 residues. The CDR3 loop is CASSKAGGGMNTEAFF. The CDR3 nucleotides are TGTGCCAGCAGCAAGGCCGGGGGCGGGATGAACACTGAAGCTTTCTTT.

The rearrangement uses TRBV18 and TRBJ1-2; D is perhaps TRBD1 (6 bases). CDR3 length: 13 amino acids. Germline loops: CDR1 KGHSH, CDR2 LQKENI. With 3 bases removed from V and 5 bases from J, the gap between germline ends came to 10 bases. CDR3 in DNA: TGTGCCAGCTCACCGGCAGGGGAGTATGGCTACACCTTC. This codes for CASSPAGEYGYTF.

Comments on this clonotype: The junction departs from germline at one end; a sequencing error may be responsible. J is TRBJ1-2 and V is TRBV11-3, with D unresolved. The CDR3 sequence is 14 residues long. Germline V gives CDR1 SGHNT, CDR2 YENEEA. In DNA form, the CDR3 reads TGTGCCAGCAGCTCAAACCGAAAGAACTATGACTACACCTTC. Translation: CASSSNRKNYDYTF.

This sequence joins TRBV4-1 and TRBJ1-1; D is perhaps TRBD1 (6 bases). This CDR3 has 13 residues. Trimming removed 4 bases at V and 0 bases at J, with 6 bases between. CDR1 is MGHRA, CDR2 YSYEKL, per germline. Here the CDR3 DNA reads TGCGCCAGCAGCCGGGGGCTGAACACTGAAGCTTTCTTT. This sequence encodes CASSRGLNTEAFF.

This clonotype was observed a handful of times. The CDR3 bases are TGTGCCAGCAGTGTAAATCCTCAGGGGGCGTCAGATACGCAGTATTTT. Translated: CASSVNPQGASDTQYF. V usage is TRBV6-1 and J usage is TRBJ2-3, with TRBD1 identical over 8 bases. V lost 4 bases to trimming and J lost 4 bases; unmatched junction nucleotides: 10. Germline V gene sequence: CDR1 MNHNS, CDR2 SASEGT. This CDR3 has 16 amino acids.

V and J are TRBV11-2 and TRBJ2-5, with 8 nucleotides matching TRBD1. J lost 5 bases, V lost 3 bases, and 14 bases had no gene match. CDR1 is SGHAT, CDR2 FQNNGV, per germline. This CDR3 comprises 17 residues. CDR3 protein: CASSFSYPQGALETQYF. CDR3 nucleotides: TGTGCCAGCAGCTTCTCCTACCCTCAGGGGGCATTGGAGACCCAGTACTTC.

This clonotype appeared a few times. The rearrangement uses TRBV20-1 and TRBJ1-6, with TRBD1 matching 10 bases. The V gene end was trimmed by 6 bases and the J gene end by 0 bases; junction bases not matched to a gene: 2. Germline CDR1 reads DFQATT; CDR2 reads SNEGSKA (reference sequence). This CDR3 region has 15 residues. The CDR3: CSAGQGSSYNSPLHF. In DNA form, the CDR3 reads TGCAGTGCGGGACAGGGGAGCTCCTATAATTCACCCCTCCACTTT.

This rearrangement joins TRBV20-1 to TRBJ1-5, with D maybe TRBD1 (5 bases). V was clipped by 6 bases and J by 4 bases, with 16 bases between them. The CDR3 spans 14 residues. Germline V gene data show CDR1 as DFQATT and CDR2 as SNEGSKA (reference sequence). The CDR3 DNA reads TGCAGTGCAGGGGCCCCCTCCCAAAATCAGCCCCAGCATTTT. As protein: CSAGAPSQNQPQHF.

As for this clonotype: Germline is not matched at one junction end, which may reflect a read error. This chain joins TRBV24-1 and TRBJ2-1; 7 positions match TRBD1. The CDR3 contains 14 residues. The germline V gene encodes CDR1 KGHDR and CDR2 SFDVKD. CDR3 region: CATSVTGANNEQSF. The CDR3 nucleotides read TGTGCCACCAGTGTAACAGGGGCGAACAATGAGCAGTCCTTC.

This chain links TRBV4-1 with TRBJ1-1; 7 bases match TRBD1. CDR1 and CDR2 from the germline V gene are MGHRA and YSYEKL. Trimming at V came to 3 bases and at J to 7 bases, leaving 5 bases not matched to a gene. CDR3 length: 13 residues. This CDR3 reads CASSQGQSFEAFF. As DNA, the CDR3 is TGCGCCAGCAGCCAGGGACAGTCTTTTGAAGCTTTCTTT.

The chain couples TRBV20-1 to TRBJ1-6; possibly TRBD1 for D (5 bases). Trimming took 6 bases from V and 0 from J, leaving 12 bases between them. Looked up from germline, CDR1 is DFQATT and CDR2 is SNEGSKA (reference sequence). The CDR3 consists of 15 residues. The CDR3 is CSAAPGPSYNSPLHF. The CDR3 bases are TGCAGTGCCGCCCCGGGGCCCTCCTATAATTCACCCCTCCACTTT.

The V gene is TRBV20-1, the J gene TRBJ1-6, with a tentative D call TRBD1 (5 bases). Per germline, CDR1 DFQATT and CDR2 SNEGSKA (reference sequence). V lost 0 bases to trimming and J lost 10 bases, with 13 bases between them. The CDR3 covers 14 residues. CDR3 bases: TGCAGTGCTAGAGATCATCAGGGCCAATCACCCCTCCACTTT. Translating it yields CSARDHQGQSPLHF.

The V call is TRBV20-1, the J call TRBJ1-5; tentatively, D is TRBD1 (5 bases). CDR3 length equals 17 residues. Trimming left V 3 bases short and J 0 bases short, with 18 bases between. Germline V lookup: CDR1 DFQATT, CDR2 SNEGSKA (reference sequence). Here the CDR3 reads CSASQPHGANSNQPQHF. The CDR3 DNA is TGCAGTGCTAGTCAACCCCACGGGGCAAATAGCAATCAGCCCCAGCATTTT.